Described below is a single TCR beta chain sequence and its context. The clone's antigen remains unknown. The sample holds no much larger clone one base away, and base qualities are not on file. Hyperthyroidism patients were newly diagnosed, with disease duration under 2 months, and aged 18 to 65 years. Anyone with other autoimmune diseases, uncontrolled infections, pregnancy or lactation was excluded from the study. Clinical symptoms, serum thyroxine, TRAb, thyroid ultrasound and orbital computed tomography formed the basis of the diagnosis. Trizol reagent was used to extract the total RNA, and its quality was then checked on an Agilent 2100 Bioanalyzer. The CDR3 measures 14 amino acids from cysteine to phenylalanine. The only DNA kept is the CDR3, 42 bases in frame from the first base. Trimming accounts for 4 bases at V and 9 bases at J, while the number of junction bases matched to no gene is 9. CDR1 is given as SGHAT and CDR2 as FQNNGV, both from the germline V gene.

This entry is derived from a study of Graves' ophthalmopathy and Graves' hyperthyroidism (dated by TCRdb to 2016 to 2018). About the study as a whole: Hyperthyroidism was considered stable if no progression to ophthalmopathy occurred within 18 months of follow-up. The study used TCR beta repertoire signatures to distinguish Graves' ophthalmopathy from Graves' hyperthyroidism and to predict progression to ophthalmopathy. In total, some 140 blood samples were TCR-sequenced: 40 to 45 ophthalmopathy, over 70 hyperthyroidism and about 17 hyperthyroidism-to-ophthalmopathy patients. A discovery set of 100 patients (43 ophthalmopathy, around 57 stable hyperthyroidism) was enrolled to explore V-J signatures distinguishing ophthalmopathy from hyperthyroidism. An independent validation cohort was composed of roughly 18 hyperthyroidism patients and around 16 patients who later progressed from hyperthyroidism to ophthalmopathy. In several hyperthyroidism patients, the T-cell repertoires found in thyroid tissue were compared with those found in blood. After sampling, hyperthyroidism patients received methimazole starting at 30 mg daily, and ophthalmopathy patients received high-dose intravenous methylprednisolone. Study-wide conclusions, independent of this receptor: Ophthalmopathy was separated from stable hyperthyroidism by the 13-signature model with about 90% sensitivity and approximately 84% specificity in cross-validation and with 80%/75% in the test set. Sample size was not predetermined statistically, and investigators were not blinded to group allocation. In validation, the model predicted ophthalmopathy progression with 55% to 71% sensitivity and approximately 72% specificity; more than ten predicted patients were CT-confirmed with GO in a median of around 6.5 months. Among expanded thyroid clonotypes with frequency above 0.001, most also showed up in blood, which suggests that blood repertoires may reflect the thyroid immune response.

For repertoire sequencing, the TCR beta CDR3 regions were amplified from RNA transcripts. A first-round RT-PCR used HTBI primers with the Qiagen OneStep RT-PCR kit, followed by a second-round multiplex PCR, size selection and purification. The libraries underwent paired-end sequencing with 100 bp reads on an Illumina HiSeq2000. Per the authors' processing: SOAPnuke was used to process the reads, throwing out any read that had adapters, had uncalled bases, had a mean Phred below 15, or lacked an exact constant-primer or identifier match. High-quality paired reads were merged with COPE v1.2.5. Unique nucleotide sequences were defined as clonotypes and aligned to IMGT TRB V, D and J references using MiTCR v1.1. The analysis was limited to V-J combinations with a frequency above 0.0001, which together covered approximately 99% of repertoires. For each V-J combination, a TCR clonal expansion and chaos score was defined as the ratio of F50 clonal expansion to chaos observed in the TCRdist matrix. Welch's t-statistics and random forest were used to reduce the features to about twelve V-J combinations, which were then used as input to a naive Bayes classifier. The similarity between thyroid and blood repertoires was quantified using the Morisita-Horn index. TCRdb handled the public reads itself, with Q25 trimming in fastp and clone calling in MiXCR, and kept productive beta chains. Rows merge per CDR3 protein into single entries with the most common DNA and genes. These V and J calls rely on TCRdb rather than the paper's analysis. This sample comprises over a million distinct CDR3 sequences, around a third of them detected only once. The ten most abundant clones make up over 8.5% of the sample.

The rearranged segments are TRBV11-2 and TRBJ2-5; 9 central bases correspond to TRBD1. The source of this sequence is an adult man with Graves' hyperthyroidism. The sequenced sample consisted of peripheral blood or thyroid tissue (not recorded which). The nucleotide sequence is TGTGCCAGCAGCTACAGGGGGCAGGGGGCGGCCCAGTACTTC. The translation is CASSYRGQGAAQYF.